This T cell receptor beta chain was recovered during a study of shared clonotypes between healthy human individuals. Findings of the study overall: Larger estimated richness was generally recorded for naive subsets relative to memory subsets.

Concerning this clone: The antigen remains undetermined.

Sequenced by immunoSEQ multiplex PCR; TCRdb stores in-frame clones only, minus some. The data show approximately 1.5 million clones, less than 99% seen once. The V gene lost 3 bases and the J gene lost 1 base, with 13 bases spanning the gap. CDR1 is SGHNT and CDR2 is YYREEE in the germline V gene (reference sequence). The CDR3 has 15 residues. The TCR was taken from a man aged 25 to 45 in good health. The sequenced sample was naive CD4+ T cells sorted from blood. As to subset: CD45RA+ positively selected. This rearrangement joins TRBV5-4 to TRBJ1-2; D is possibly TRBD1 (6 bases). The CDR3 DNA reads as TGTGCCAGCAGCTCTCCCAGGACAGATAACTATGGCTACACCTTC. Protein: CASSSPRTDNYGYTF.